These 25 T cell receptor beta chains were all obtained from the same sample, sequenced in a study of T cells in Graves' hyperthyroidism and ophthalmopathy. There were TCR beta CDR3 regions amplified from RNA transcripts. HTBI primers drove first-round RT-PCR of the TCR CDR3. TCRdb recomputed calls from the multiplex PCR reads with MiXCR, one row per CDR3 protein. The profile shows approximately 400,000 distinct CDR3 sequences, more than 13% of them singletons. Input material: blood. These receptors all come from a man over 45 with Graves' ophthalmopathy.

This rearrangement joins TRBV29-1 to TRBJ2-2; D is unclear. V was trimmed by 4 bases and J by 0 bases, leaving 9 bases between them. From germline, CDR1 is SQVTM and CDR2 ANQGSEA. This CDR3 has 14 amino acids. The CDR3 loop reads CSVGTNANTGELFF. The DNA for the CDR3 is TGCAGCGTTGGGACCAACGCGAACACCGGGGAGCTGTTTTTT.

This clonotype was picked up many times. The chain links TRBV7-9 to TRBJ2-5; TRBD1 agrees at 10 bases. This CDR3 contains 16 residues. With 1 base clipped from V and 7 bases from J, the junction kept 9 bases outside the gene matches. CDR1 and CDR2 (germline): SEHNR, FQNEAQ (reference sequence). The CDR3 nucleotides read TGTGCCAGCAGCTTAGTCCACGGGACAGGGGACGGGACCCAGTACTTC. Amino acid sequence: CASSLVHGTGDGTQYF.

This clonotype has just a few counts. V and J are TRBV6-4 and TRBJ2-7; 8 nucleotides line up with TRBD2. The V and J ends lost 3 bases and 6 bases, in that order; junction bases with no gene match: 10. This CDR3 is built from 15 residues. Per germline, CDR1 MRHNA and CDR2 SNTAGT. Written as DNA, the CDR3 is TGTGCCAGCAGTGAACGTGGTGGTAGCGGGACCGAGCAGTACTTC. It yields the protein CASSERGGSGTEQYF.

This clonotype was detected many times. The V gene is TRBV5-1, the J gene TRBJ2-6, with D perhaps matching TRBD1 (6 bases). The V gene's germline CDR1 is SGHRS and CDR2 YFSETQ. Trimming pared 4 bases from V and 3 bases from J, leaving 11 bases between. The CDR3 spans 15 residues. CDR3 region: CASSNTGLGANVLTF. CDR3 nucleotides: TGCGCCAGCAGCAATACAGGGCTTGGGGCCAACGTCCTGACTTTC.

This clonotype appeared many times. The V gene is TRBV30, the J gene TRBJ2-1; D gene uncertain. Germline V gene data show CDR1 as GTSNPN and CDR2 as SVGIG (reference sequence). The CDR3 length is 18 residues. V was pared by 0 bases and J by 5 bases, with 23 bases between. CDR3 loop: CAWSVSVGLNYQNNEQFF. CDR3 DNA sequence: TGTGCCTGGAGTGTATCGGTTGGGCTGAATTATCAGAACAATGAGCAGTTCTTC. Supplemented by reference TRBV30 and TRBJ2-1, the full variable domain reads SQTIHQWPATLVQPVGSPLSLECTVEGTSNPNLYWYRQAAGRGLQLLFYSVGIGQISSEVPQNLSASRPQDRQFILSSKKLLLSDSGFYLCAWSVSVGLNYQNNEQFFGPGTRLTVL.

The rearrangement uses TRBV20-1 and TRBJ1-5; the match to TRBD1 covers 8 bases. CDR1 DFQATT and CDR2 SNEGSKA come from the germline V gene (reference sequence). The V and J ends lost 6 bases and 6 bases, in that order; junction bases with no gene match: 4. This CDR3 is built from 12 residues. CDR3 region: CSAQGAAQPQHF. The DNA for the CDR3 is TGCAGTGCGCAGGGGGCTGCTCAGCCCCAGCATTTT.

The chain couples TRBV19 to TRBJ1-3, with D possibly TRBD1 on 6 matching bases. The CDR3 runs to 18 residues. Germline assignment: CDR1 LNHDA and CDR2 SQIVND (reference sequence). The V end was cut by 0 bases, the J end by 6 bases, with 21 bases between. The CDR3 DNA sequence: TGTGCCAGTAGTATAGATCGGGGGCGACCCGGCGGGGCAAACACCATATATTTT. This codes for CASSIDRGRPGGANTIYF.

At least ten counts were recorded for this clonotype. The chain uses TRBV20-1 and TRBJ2-3; TRBD1 matches 9 bases. Germline V gives CDR1 DFQATT, CDR2 SNEGSKA (reference sequence). The CDR3 is 13 amino acids. J lost 5 bases, V lost 5 bases, and 5 bases had no gene match. This CDR3 reads CSAGQGSEDTQYF. CDR3 nucleotide sequence: TGCAGTGCTGGACAGGGGTCCGAAGATACGCAGTATTTT.

This clonotype occurred many times. The chain carries TRBV6-1 and TRBJ1-1, with D possibly TRBD1 on 6 matching bases. The V end was cut by 5 bases, the J end by 1 base, with 14 bases between. The germline gives CDR1 MNHNS, CDR2 SASEGT. The CDR3 loop spans 15 amino acids. CDR3 nucleotide sequence: TGTGCCAGCAGTTACCGTTACAGGGAGAACACTGAAGCTTTCTTT. This codes for CASSYRYRENTEAFF.

This clonotype has only a few counts. The chain couples TRBV10-3 to TRBJ2-7; tentatively, D is TRBD2 (5 bases). This CDR3 contains 14 residues. Germline V gene data show CDR1 as ENHRY and CDR2 as SYGVKD. V lost 10 bases and J lost 3, with 19 bases in between. In DNA, the CDR3 is TGTGCCAGCTTGACCAGAGGGCTGGGCTACGAGCAGTACTTC. Protein product: CASLTRGLGYEQYF.

This chain connects TRBV20-1 to TRBJ2-7, with 7 bases fitting TRBD1. The CDR3 is 14 residues long. Per germline, CDR1 DFQATT and CDR2 SNEGSKA (reference sequence). The junction had 8 bases not matched to a gene; V was cut back by 6 bases and J by 0 bases. CDR3 nucleotides: TGCAGTGCGACAAAACAGGGGATCTCCTACGAGCAGTACTTC. This sequence encodes CSATKQGISYEQYF.

The rearrangement links TRBV12-3 or TRBV12-4 to TRBJ2-1; 9 positions match TRBD2. V dropped 3 bases and J dropped 4; count of bases not matched to a gene: 4. The CDR3 loop spans 15 amino acids. The chain's CDR3 is CASSLWLAGYNEQFF. CDR3 coding DNA: TGTGCCAGCAGTTTGTGGCTAGCGGGATACAATGAGCAGTTCTTC.

This clonotype was counted between two and nine times. The V call is TRBV5-1, the J call TRBJ2-7; D not resolved. The CDR3 consists of 15 residues. The germline V and J ends were trimmed by 4 bases and 2 bases, with 16 bases remaining between them. The germline gives CDR1 SGHRS, CDR2 YFSETQ. CDR3 in amino acids: CASSHSNRPAYEQYF. The CDR3 bases are TGCGCCAGCAGCCATTCAAACCGGCCCGCCTACGAGCAGTACTTC. Drawing the rest from reference TRBV5-1 and TRBJ2-7, the complete variable domain is KAGVTQTPRYLIKTRGQQVTLSCSPISGHRSVSWYQQTPGQGLQFLFEYFSETQRNKGNFPGRFSGRQFSNSRSEMNVSTLELGDSALYLCASSHSNRPAYEQYFGPGTRLTVT.

This clonotype was recorded many times. The chain links TRBV27 to TRBJ1-2; weak D call: TRBD1 (5 bases). Germline values: CDR1 MNHEY, CDR2 SMNVEV (reference sequence). There are 13 residues in the CDR3. The V and J ends lost 1 base and 6 bases respectively, with 9 bases between them. The CDR3 is CASSLLGGNGYTF. Written as DNA, the CDR3 is TGTGCCAGCAGTTTATTGGGGGGAAATGGCTACACCTTC.

This clonotype has ten or more counts. The chain couples TRBV20-1 to TRBJ2-3; D ambiguous. The CDR3 spans 14 residues. Per the germline V gene, CDR1 is DFQATT and CDR2 is SNEGSKA (reference sequence). Trimming pared 6 bases from V and 1 base from J, leaving 14 bases between. The CDR3 DNA sequence: TGCAGTGCAAGGTCGGGTCTAGGCACAGATACGCAGTATTTT. Its translation: CSARSGLGTDTQYF.

The sample holds a few counts of this clonotype. The chain is built from TRBV10-3 and TRBJ1-2, with D possibly matching TRBD1 (6 bases). The germline V gene has CDR1 ENHRY and CDR2 SYGVKD. The CDR3 is 14 residues long. Trimming took 3 bases from V and 4 from J, leaving 12 bases between them. The CDR3 DNA sequence: TGTGCCATCAGTGACGGCAGGGGAACCTATGGCTACACCTTC. Its protein is CAISDGRGTYGYTF.

The chain joins TRBV19 to TRBJ2-3, with TRBD2 identical over 7 bases. Germline V gives CDR1 LNHDA, CDR2 SQIVND (reference sequence). The CDR3 has 15 amino acids. V shed 7 bases, J shed 0 bases, and the junction held 7 bases outside the gene matches. As DNA, the CDR3 is TGTGCCAGTACCGTGGGGCGGGAGAGCACAGATACGCAGTATTTT. This gives the protein CASTVGRESTDTQYF.

This chain links TRBV19 with TRBJ1-5; D not resolved. The CDR3 contains 14 residues. Deletions cut 1 base from V and 11 bases from J, with 15 bases between. CDR1 is LNHDA and CDR2 is SQIVND in the germline V gene (reference sequence). CDR3 in amino acids: CASSIGQQNRAQHF. For the CDR3, the DNA is TGTGCCAGTAGTATAGGACAACAAAATCGGGCCCAGCATTTT.

This clonotype was seen at least ten times. This chain connects TRBV20-1 to TRBJ2-7; 7 nucleotides align to TRBD2. The CDR3 spans 15 residues. CDR1 is DFQATT and CDR2 is SNEGSKA in the germline V gene (reference sequence). After removal of 0 bases from V and 3 bases from J, the junction contained 8 bases not matched to a gene. The CDR3 here is CSAREIGTKLYEQYF. CDR3 nucleotides: TGCAGTGCTAGAGAAATTGGGACTAAGCTCTACGAGCAGTACTTC.

This clonotype was counted a few times. V usage is TRBV6-1 and J usage is TRBJ2-1; D is unresolved. CDR3 length: 17 amino acids. With 5 bases removed from V and 5 bases from J, the gap between germline ends came to 22 bases. The germline CDR1 and CDR2 sequences are MNHNS and SASEGT. The CDR3 bases are TGTGCCAGCAGTTTCATGACCGGAACGGCCGGCCACAATGAGCAGTTCTTC. It encodes CASSFMTGTAGHNEQFF.

The V and J genes are TRBV6-2 or TRBV6-3 and TRBJ2-7; 12 bases are a match to TRBD1. J was trimmed by 5 bases and V by 9 bases; bases with no gene match: 8. CDR1 is MNHEY, CDR2 SVGEGT, per germline. The CDR3 runs 14 residues. CDR3 residues: CARSMGQGANEQYF. DNA for the CDR3: TGTGCCAGAAGCATGGGACAGGGGGCCAACGAGCAGTACTTC.

This chain connects TRBV10-3 to TRBJ2-1; 9 nucleotides line up with TRBD2. The germline V gene has CDR1 ENHRY and CDR2 SYGVKD. The V segment lost 6 bases and the J segment 7 bases; nucleotides outside the gene matches: 4. The CDR3 is made up of 13 amino acids. CDR3 amino acids: CAIRSSGRNEQFF. CDR3 DNA sequence: TGTGCCATCAGGAGTAGCGGGAGAAATGAGCAGTTCTTC.

V and J are TRBV19 and TRBJ1-5, with 9 bases fitting TRBD1. The CDR3 loop spans 15 amino acids. The germline V gene has CDR1 LNHDA and CDR2 SQIVND (reference sequence). Germline trimming cut 5 bases from V and 4 bases from J; bases unmatched to any gene: 6. CDR3 region: CASSPLGTGNQPQHF. In DNA, the CDR3 is TGTGCCAGTAGTCCCTTAGGGACAGGGAATCAGCCCCAGCATTTT.

The genes are TRBV12-5 and TRBJ2-2; no definite D call. The CDR3 covers 15 residues. Looked up from germline, CDR1 is LGHNT and CDR2 is FRNRAP. V was cut by 1 base and J by 4 bases, with 10 bases left in between. The CDR3 nucleotides read TGTGCTAGTGGTTTGGACACGGTTCGCACCGGGGAGCTGTTTTTT. Its translation: CASGLDTVRTGELFF.

This clonotype was observed many times. The V call is TRBV6-1, the J call TRBJ2-1; 11 positions agree with TRBD1. The CDR3 is 16 residues long. CDR1 and CDR2 from the germline V gene are MNHNS and SASEGT. Germline trimming cut 6 bases from V and 6 bases from J; bases unmatched to any gene: 10. CDR3 loop: CASSFGQGAFGNEQFF. In DNA, the CDR3 is TGTGCCAGCAGCTTCGGACAGGGGGCTTTCGGCAATGAGCAGTTCTTC.